This T cell receptor beta chain was observed in a study of T cell responses to AZD1222 COVID-19 vaccine. Only in-frame clones appear in the TCRdb table, and some are missing; sequencing was by immunoSEQ multiplex PCR. The sample holds over 100,000 clones; approximately 90% are singletons and the top ten take over 4%. Study-wide results and limits: Two AZD1222 doses significantly raised spike-specific TCR breadth and depth over controls.

Remarks on this clone: The antigen remains undetermined.

V lost 0 bases to trimming and J lost 1 base, with 9 bases between them. Germline V lookup: CDR1 SGHDT, CDR2 YYEEEE. CDR3 size: 15 residues. The TCR originated in an adult in good health. This chain links TRBV5-6 with TRBJ2-3; D remains unclear. The source was peripheral blood, collected on day 0 of AZD1222 vaccination. CDR3 in amino acids: CASSLGGDGTDTQYF. The CDR3 nucleotides are TGTGCCAGCAGCTTGGGTGGCGACGGCACAGATACGCAGTATTTT.